What follows is one TCR beta chain and its context. The authors' processing: Scientists estimated how many nucleated cells there were by amplifying reference gene primers. The protocol was immunoSEQ multiplex PCR, while the TCRdb copy is restricted to in-frame clones and leaves out a portion. The V and J calls and clone size were taken over from that table, and D and trimming were inferred from the DNA. This table holds approximately 670,000 clones, around 90% found once. The sample is drawn from a study of blood T cell repertoires in COVID-19. Turning to the study itself: From the United States, Italy and Spain came samples of acute and convalescent COVID-19. In each case, the material was cDNA or gDNA derived from T cells, B-cell-depleted T cells, or PBMCs.

CDR1 is MNHEY and CDR2 is SMNVEV in the germline V gene (reference sequence). The J segment lost 3 bases and the V segment lost 9 bases, leaving 5 bases of the junction unmatched. There are 12 residues in the CDR3. This sequence originates from a young woman with acute or convalescent COVID-19. The chain recombines TRBV27 with TRBJ2-7; 7 bases line up with TRBD1. Sequencing was performed on peripheral blood. The DNA of the CDR3 is TGTGCCAGTAAGACAGGGATCTACGAGCAGTACTTC. Encoded protein: CASKTGIYEQYF.